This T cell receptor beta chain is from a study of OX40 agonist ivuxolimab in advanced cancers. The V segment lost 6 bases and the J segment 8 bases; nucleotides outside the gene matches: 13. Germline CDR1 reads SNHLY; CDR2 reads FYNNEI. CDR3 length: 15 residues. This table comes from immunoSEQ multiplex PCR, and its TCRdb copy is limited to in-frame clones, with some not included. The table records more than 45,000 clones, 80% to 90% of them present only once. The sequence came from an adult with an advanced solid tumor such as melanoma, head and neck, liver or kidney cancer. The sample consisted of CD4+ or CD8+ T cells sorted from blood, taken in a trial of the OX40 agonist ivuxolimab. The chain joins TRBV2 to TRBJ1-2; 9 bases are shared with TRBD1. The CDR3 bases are TGTGCCAGCAGACTGGACAGGGGACACCCTAAAGGCTACACCTTC. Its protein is CASRLDRGHPKGYTF.